The T cell receptor beta chain described here comes from a study of cytomegalovirus exposure and HLA in healthy donors. General study findings and limits: V- and J-gene trimming of TCR beta was linked (in a later analysis) to a missense DCLRE1C variant.

Both 60 Vbeta primers and 13 Jbeta primers went into the PCR. Sequenced by immunoSEQ multiplex PCR; TCRdb stores in-frame clones only, minus some. The sample has hundreds of thousands of clones; roughly 82% are singletons. Sampled while nominally healthy, donors likely had unrecorded immune exposures. As for this clone: The antigen is undetermined.

The V and J ends lost 3 bases and 8 bases respectively, with 17 bases between them. CDR3 length: 14 amino acids. Germline V gives CDR1 SGDLS, CDR2 YYNGEE. The TCR comes from a man between 35 and 55 years old in good health and CMV-seropositive. This chain uses TRBV9 with TRBJ1-2; maybe TRBD1 (6 bases). Specimen: PBMCs. For the CDR3, the DNA is TGTGCCAGCAGCGACCCACAGGGATGGGAAGGCTACACCTTC. Translated, it gives CASSDPQGWEGYTF.